Below are 7 T cell receptor beta chains sequenced from a single sample in a study of shared clonotypes between healthy human individuals (dated by TCRdb to 2020 to 2022). CD8 naive samples consisted of CD45RO-negative cells that were positively selected for CCR7, yielding a CD45RA+CCR7+ population without TemRA cells. Libraries were made using the immunoSEQ multiplex PCR assay. TCRdb holds this immuneACCESS table with in-frame rearrangements only. Some clones are missing; in checked studies, unresolved V genes explain under half, and the rest has no known cause. In all, the sample holds 2 million to 2.5 million clones, and roughly 91% of those were seen once. The top ten hold under 2% of the sample. The source material was naive CD8+ T cells from PBMCs. The sample's cell subset or site label, decoded: CD45RA+CCR7+. The receptors here all came from a young man in good health. Some clones in this sample may be carry-over from other donors' samples.

This clone was observed once. The chain recombines TRBV5-1 with TRBJ2-6; TRBD1 matches at 7 bases. In germline, CDR1 is SGHRS, CDR2 YFSETQ. V lost 1 base, J lost 1 base, and 5 bases stayed unmatched. The CDR3 is 17 residues long. As DNA, the CDR3 is TGCGCCAGCAGCTTGTATGACAGGGCATCTGGGGCCAACGTCCTGACTTTC. Translating gives CASSLYDRASGANVLTF.

The chain carries TRBV11-3 and TRBJ2-7; D remains ambiguous. Trimming shortened V by 3 bases and J by 1 base, and 7 bases separated the two germline ends. Germline loops: CDR1 SGHNT, CDR2 YENEEA. CDR3 length equals 13 residues. The CDR3, as DNA: TGTGCCAGCAGCTTGGCGGAATCCTACGAGCAGTACTTC. Protein sequence: CASSLAESYEQYF.

The genes are TRBV15 and TRBJ2-1; D might be TRBD2 (6 bases). CDR1 is LNHNV and CDR2 is YYDKDF in the germline V gene (reference sequence). Trimming shortened V by 1 base and J by 6 bases, and 10 bases separated the two germline ends. The CDR3 is 14 amino acids. The CDR3 sequence is CATSRGGESNEQFF. The DNA of the CDR3 is TGTGCCACCAGCAGAGGGGGGGAGAGCAATGAGCAGTTCTTC.

In its sample, this clone was seen a few times. V gene TRBV7-9 combines with J gene TRBJ1-1; no firm D call. Germline V gene sequence: CDR1 SEHNR, CDR2 FQNEAQ (reference sequence). V lost 0 bases and J lost 7, with 9 bases in between. The CDR3 runs 13 residues. The CDR3 reads CASSLAQPSEAFF. Written as DNA, the CDR3 is TGTGCCAGCAGCTTAGCACAGCCCAGTGAAGCTTTCTTT.

V is TRBV5-1 and J is TRBJ2-6, with D uncertain. Germline values: CDR1 SGHRS, CDR2 YFSETQ. V lost 1 base to trimming and J lost 4 bases, with 15 bases between them. The CDR3 length is 17 residues. CDR3 in amino acids: CASSLRQNLWGANVLTF. CDR3 nucleotides: TGCGCCAGCAGCTTGCGGCAGAACTTGTGGGGGGCCAACGTCCTGACTTTC.

The gene calls are TRBV7-3 and TRBJ2-2; TRBD2 aligns across 8 bases. Germline lookup yields CDR1 SGHTA and CDR2 FQGTGA. The CDR3 consists of 15 residues. The J segment lost 3 bases and the V segment lost 5 bases, leaving 5 bases of the junction unmatched. The CDR3 region has the DNA TGTGCCAGCAGCCCGGGACTAGATTACACCGGGGAGCTGTTTTTT. This gives the protein CASSPGLDYTGELFF.

This clone has a single count. The V gene is TRBV25-1, the J gene TRBJ2-3; D might be TRBD2 (5 bases). The CDR3 spans 14 residues. Per germline, CDR1 MGHDK and CDR2 SYGVNS. V was trimmed by 8 bases and J by 0 bases, leaving 12 bases between them. This CDR3 reads CASQADYSTDTQYF. In nucleotides, the CDR3 is TGTGCCAGCCAGGCCGACTATAGCACAGATACGCAGTATTTT.